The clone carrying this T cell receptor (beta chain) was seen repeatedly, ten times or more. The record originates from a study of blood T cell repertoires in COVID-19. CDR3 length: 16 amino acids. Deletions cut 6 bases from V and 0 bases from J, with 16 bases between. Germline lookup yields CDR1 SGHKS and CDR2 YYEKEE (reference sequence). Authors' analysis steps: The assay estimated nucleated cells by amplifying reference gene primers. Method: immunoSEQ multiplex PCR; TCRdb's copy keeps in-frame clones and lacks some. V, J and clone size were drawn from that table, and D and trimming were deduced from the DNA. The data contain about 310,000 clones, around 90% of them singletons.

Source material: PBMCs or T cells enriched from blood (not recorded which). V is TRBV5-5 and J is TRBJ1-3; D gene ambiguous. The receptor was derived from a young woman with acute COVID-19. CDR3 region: CASNLLWASSGNTIYF. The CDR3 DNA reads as TGTGCCAGCAACCTCCTTTGGGCGAGCTCTGGAAACACCATATATTTT.